The source of this TCR beta chain is a study of T cell responses to AZD1222 COVID-19 vaccine. Study outcomes and limitations: Targets within unmutated variant regions were reportedly found for nearly half of spike-specific TCRs.

Assay: immunoSEQ multiplex PCR; the TCRdb copy retains only in-frame clones and omits some. The sample records about 130,000 clones, around 92% being singletons. This CDR3 spans 15 amino acids. The V and J ends lost 4 bases and 2 bases respectively, with 15 bases between them. Germline CDR1 is LNHDA and CDR2 is SQIVND (reference sequence). As for this clone: Its antigen is not identified.

The sample in question was peripheral blood, obtained on day 0 of AZD1222 vaccination. The chain links TRBV19 to TRBJ2-7; D call uncertain. This TCR derives from an adult in good health. CDR3 residues: CASSTFDGDTYEQYF. DNA of the CDR3: TGTGCCAGTAGTACTTTCGACGGAGATACCTACGAGCAGTACTTC.